The rows below give T cell receptor beta chains drawn from one sample of a study of regulatory T cells in long-lasting Graves disease. TCRdb reprocessed the multiplex PCR reads via MiXCR and lists one record per CDR3 protein. The data show hundreds of thousands of distinct CDR3 sequences, with about 15% seen just once and more than 15% held by the top ten. The same data also contributed to another study, on T cells in Graves' hyperthyroidism and ophthalmopathy.

The sample in question was peripheral blood mononuclear cells (PBMCs), obtained at new diagnosis, from a patient treated with antithyroid drugs. The receptors shown here come from a woman under 40 with Graves disease. CDR3s leave out the opening cysteine and the closing phenylalanine or tryptophan. D genes are given only for firm matches.

v_gene,d_gene,j_gene,CDR3aa
TRBV5-1,NA,TRBJ2-3,ASSLVVLEKDTQY
TRBV3-1,NA,TRBJ1-2,ASSRSYGYT
TRBV28,NA,TRBJ1-5,ASSLPVGSGNQPQH
TRBV30,NA,TRBJ1-2,AWSAGVYGYT
TRBV20-1,NA,TRBJ2-7,SAHPVPPVEQY
TRBV2,NA,TRBJ1-3,ASSEGYQGNTIY
TRBV6-1,TRBD1,TRBJ1-2,ASKYTLGGGYGYT
TRBV2,TRBD1,TRBJ2-5,ASRGNRGLKETQY
TRBV6-5,NA,TRBJ2-7,ASSYSSTESYEQY
TRBV4-1,TRBD1,TRBJ2-5,ASGDRVGETQY
TRBV20-1,TRBD1,TRBJ1-6,SASPGQGASPLH
TRBV6-1,NA,TRBJ1-3,ASSGAPTRGGNTIY
TRBV6-1,NA,TRBJ2-5,ASSPSQWDVGETQY
TRBV4-1,NA,TRBJ2-7,ASSQTLAYEQY
TRBV4-1,TRBD1,TRBJ1-4,ASSQVGQGGNEKLF
TRBV2,NA,TRBJ1-5,ASRSANVRNQPQH
TRBV28,NA,TRBJ1-1,ASSLARSEDTEAF
TRBV20-1,NA,TRBJ1-5,SASLGLRNQPQH
TRBV6-1,TRBD2,TRBJ2-1,ASEAGGSYNEQF
TRBV30,NA,TRBJ1-3,AWSVGGAGNTIY
TRBV2,NA,TRBJ1-5,ASREGQWSNQPQH
TRBV5-1,NA,TRBJ1-1,ASSLIGVHTEAF
TRBV7-2,TRBD2,TRBJ2-3,ASSLNLAGLSTDTQY
TRBV27,NA,TRBJ2-3,ASSNRGSATDTQY
TRBV9,NA,TRBJ1-2,ASTSDSYYGYT
TRBV7-9,NA,TRBJ2-3,ASSLGLDGSQY
TRBV28,NA,TRBJ1-5,ASSLKGRDQPQH
TRBV5-1,NA,TRBJ2-3,ASSLPRWADTQY
TRBV5-1,TRBD1,TRBJ2-7,ASSFETGYHEQY
TRBV2,NA,TRBJ1-5,ASSNGGFSNQPQH
TRBV6-1,TRBD1,TRBJ2-3,ASSEFGGQSTDTQY
TRBV12-3/TRBV12-4,NA,TRBJ2-7,ASSMRDGSYEQY
TRBV28,NA,TRBJ1-5,ASGPGDNQPQH